This T cell receptor beta chain originates from a study of blood T cell repertoires in COVID-19. Produced via immunoSEQ multiplex PCR; TCRdb's table is partial and in-frame only. The repertoire holds approximately 270,000 clones, with about 91% as singletons. The origin of this receptor is a woman aged 30 to 39 with COVID-19, enrolled during active disease. Specimen: peripheral blood.

CDR3 amino acids: CASSPTGSQETQYF. CDR3 nucleotides: TGTGCCAGCAGCCCGACTGGGTCCCAAGAGACCCAGTACTTC. V usage is TRBV5-4 and J usage is TRBJ2-5; D gene uncertain. The CDR3 length is 14 residues. V gave up 4 bases and J gave up 1 base, with 11 bases separating them. The germline gives CDR1 SGHNT, CDR2 YYREEE (reference sequence).